This TCR beta chain was recorded in a study of identical twins. This CDR3 comprises 15 residues. Germline CDR1 is SGHRS and CDR2 is YFSETQ. Trimming at V came to 4 bases and at J to 9 bases, leaving 9 bases not matched to a gene. TCRdb re-analysed the 5' RACE reads in MiXCR, keeping a single row per CDR3 protein. The sample carries about 470,000 distinct CDR3 sequences, 20% to 25% recorded once. These same records also appear under a second study, on T cells expressing NK-cell markers. Per that study: Among eight sequenced donors, seven carried HCMV seropositivity while one was seronegative.

The sequence derives from a woman aged 18-29 years in good health. The chain has TRBV5-1 and TRBJ2-1; TRBD2 aligns across 11 bases. The sample taken for sequencing was CD4+ T cells sorted from blood. CDR3: CASSRTSGSGLEQFF. The CDR3 DNA reads as TGCGCCAGCAGCAGAACTAGCGGGAGTGGTCTTGAGCAGTTCTTC.